The entry below describes one TCR beta chain. Its antigen is not known. Indicated treatment: oral pan-JAK inhibitor, 5-10 mg twice daily. TCR sequencing used cDNA made by reverse transcription of extracted RNA. This table comes from immunoSEQ multiplex PCR, and its TCRdb copy is limited to in-frame clones, with some not included. Among more than 85,000 clones listed, around 60% were seen once. The sample comes from a study of CD8+ T cells in alopecia areata. The V and J ends lost 3 bases and 4 bases respectively, with 7 bases between them. The CDR3 is 11 amino acids. Germline values: CDR1 GTSNPN, CDR2 SVGIG (reference sequence). Study-level findings and limits: Administration of tofacitinib significantly diminished scalp clonality and expanded CD8+ clones within the top 100. Tofacitinib did not eliminate many expanded lesional clones from scalp or blood.

This specimen consisted of CD8+ T cells sorted from blood, obtained at week 4, from a patient treated with tofacitinib. The sequence was obtained from a human donor with alopecia areata. The chain uses TRBV30 and TRBJ2-7; no reliable D call. The DNA of the CDR3 is TGTGCCTGGAGGTTGGTATACGAGCAGTACTTC. It yields the protein CAWRLVYEQYF.